A single sample gave rise to the 23 T cell receptor beta chains below, sequenced in a study of shared clonotypes between healthy human individuals (TCRdb year 2020). Library method: the immunoSEQ multiplex PCR assay. This is the immuneACCESS table as TCRdb keeps it, with only in-frame sequences that have V and J called. A part of the clones is gone; compared with another copy, unresolved V genes explain less than half, and the rest is unexplained. This sample is represented by roughly 1,500,000 clones; 98% of them were singletons. The ten largest clones capture about 0.45% of the sample. Sequences were obtained from naive CD4+ T cells sorted from blood. Taken with the paper, the label for cell subset or site translates to: CD45RA+ positively selected. These TCRs come from a man aged 25-45 years in good health.

J is TRBJ2-7 and V is TRBV11-2; the match to TRBD2 covers 8 bases. The germline CDR1 and CDR2 sequences are SGHAT and FQNNGV. V lost 0 bases and J lost 3; bases outside the gene matches: 7. The CDR3 consists of 16 residues. The CDR3 is CASSLDLLAGRYEQYF. The CDR3 nucleotides are TGTGCCAGCAGCTTAGATCTCCTAGCGGGCCGCTACGAGCAGTACTTC.

The chain recombines TRBV14 with TRBJ2-1; the D gene could be TRBD1 or TRBD2 (5 bases each). CDR3 length: 17 amino acids. Trimming shortened V by 0 bases and J by 4 bases, and 16 bases separated the two germline ends. Germline V CDR1 and CDR2: SGHDN, FVKESK. The CDR3 here is CASSQDLVRDRYNEQFF. The CDR3 coding sequence is TGTGCCAGCAGCCAAGATCTTGTGAGGGACCGATACAATGAGCAGTTCTTC.

The chain carries TRBV7-2 and TRBJ2-1; D possibly corresponds to TRBD2 (5 bases). Germline CDR1 is SGHTA and CDR2 is FQGNSA. The CDR3 is 14 amino acids. Trimming took 3 bases from V and 4 from J, leaving 10 bases between them. The CDR3 nucleotides read TGTGCCAGCAGCTTCCCTGGGAGTTACAATGAGCAGTTCTTC. As protein: CASSFPGSYNEQFF.

This clone was picked up one time. Other DNA sequences in this specimen translate into the identical CDR3. The chain is built from TRBV28 and TRBJ2-5, with 7 bases identical to TRBD2. The junction had 12 bases not matched to a gene; V was cut back by 6 bases and J by 5 bases. CDR3 length equals 15 residues. The germline V gene encodes CDR1 MDHEN and CDR2 SYDVKM. CDR3 protein: CASSLPGGSGETQYF. The CDR3 nucleotides are TGTGCCAGCAGCCTCCCAGGCGGGAGCGGGGAGACCCAGTACTTC.

The genes are TRBV27 and TRBJ2-5; possible D gene TRBD1, 7 bases. This CDR3 has 19 residues. Per the germline V gene, CDR1 is MNHEY and CDR2 is SMNVEV (reference sequence). V was cut by 5 bases and J by 1 base, with 26 bases left in between. The CDR3 nucleotides are TGTGCCAGCAGTCACGGAGCACAGGGGCGGAAACTAGCCCAAGAGACCCAGTACTTC. Translated, it gives CASSHGAQGRKLAQETQYF.

The chain employs TRBV9 and TRBJ2-7, with 13 bases fitting TRBD2. The CDR3 spans 15 residues. Germline V gene lookup returns CDR1 SGDLS and CDR2 YYNGEE. V shed 3 bases and J 2 bases; nucleotides not matched to a gene: 2. The CDR3: CASSAGTSGAYEQYF. The CDR3 DNA follows: TGTGCCAGCAGCGCCGGGACTAGCGGGGCCTACGAGCAGTACTTC.

This chain joins TRBV30 and TRBJ2-5, with 7 bases that match TRBD2. V lost 5 bases, J lost 5 bases, and 11 bases stayed unmatched. The CDR3 sequence is 14 residues long. The germline V gene has CDR1 GTSNPN and CDR2 SVGIG (reference sequence). The CDR3: CAWLGKGRGETQYF. The CDR3 region has the DNA TGTGCCTGGTTGGGCAAAGGGCGGGGGGAGACCCAGTACTTC.

This sequence joins TRBV7-9 and TRBJ2-2; perhaps TRBD1 as D (6 bases). The germline gives CDR1 SEHNR, CDR2 FQNEAQ (reference sequence). V was pared by 5 bases and J by 0 bases, with 19 bases between. The CDR3 is made up of 18 amino acids. The CDR3 protein is CASSAIRRGHTNTGELFF. The CDR3, as DNA: TGTGCCAGCAGCGCAATTCGCAGGGGACACACGAACACCGGGGAGCTGTTTTTT.

The chain recombines TRBV5-8 with TRBJ2-2; the match to TRBD1 covers 10 bases. The germline V gene encodes CDR1 SGHTS and CDR2 YDEGEE. J was trimmed by 8 bases and V by 1 base; bases with no gene match: 5. This CDR3 is 15 amino acids long. DNA of the CDR3: TGTGCCAGCAGCTTGCGGACAGGGGGTACTGGGGAGCTGTTTTTT. Translated, it gives CASSLRTGGTGELFF.

The chain combines TRBV6-6 with TRBJ2-7, with D maybe TRBD1 (5 bases). V lost 6 bases and J lost 5, with 14 bases in between. Germline V gene data show CDR1 as MNHNY and CDR2 as SVGAGI (reference sequence). The CDR3 sequence is 13 residues long. CDR3 amino acids: CASSPQSGNEQYF. CDR3 bases: TGTGCCAGCAGCCCACAATCAGGGAACGAGCAGTACTTC.

CDR3 DNA: TGTGCCAGCAGCCCCCACGGGGGCCTGAGCTCCTACAATGAGCAGTTCTTC. Translation: CASSPHGGLSSYNEQFF. J is TRBJ2-1 and V is TRBV9, with D perhaps TRBD1 or TRBD2 (6 bases each). The V gene lost 4 bases and the J gene lost 0 bases, with 17 bases spanning the gap. Germline CDR1 and CDR2: SGDLS and YYNGEE. This CDR3 contains 17 residues.

The V gene is TRBV6-6, the J gene TRBJ1-4, with a weak D call TRBD1 (5 bases). V lost 2 bases to trimming and J lost 6 bases, with 10 bases between them. The CDR3 runs 14 residues. The germline V gene encodes CDR1 MNHNY and CDR2 SVGAGI (reference sequence). The CDR3: CASSYGGGYEKLFF. The CDR3, as DNA: TGTGCCAGCAGTTACGGCGGGGGTTATGAAAAACTGTTTTTT.

The chain combines TRBV28 with TRBJ2-1; weak D call: TRBD1 (5 bases). Germline CDR1 and CDR2: MDHEN and SYDVKM. With 5 bases removed from V and 0 bases from J, the gap between germline ends came to 11 bases. The CDR3 runs 15 residues. The CDR3 is CASSPGHSSYNEQFF. The CDR3 DNA is TGTGCCAGCAGTCCCGGACATAGCTCCTACAATGAGCAGTTCTTC. The complete variable domain, with remaining parts taken from reference TRBV28 and TRBJ2-1, reads DVKVTQSSRYLVKRTGEKVFLECVQDMDHENMFWYRQDPGLGLRLIYFSYDVKMKEKGDIPEGYSVSREKKERFSLILESASTNQTSMYLCASSPGHSSYNEQFFGPGTRLTVL.

V and J are TRBV7-2 and TRBJ1-5; 7 bases match TRBD1. CDR1 and CDR2 (germline): SGHTA, FQGNSA. With 5 bases clipped from V and 6 bases from J, the junction kept 7 bases outside the gene matches. The length of the CDR3 is 14 residues. CDR3 DNA sequence: TGTGCCAGCAGCCCTCAGACAGGGATTCAGCCCCAGCATTTT. Translation gives CASSPQTGIQPQHF.

The chain has TRBV5-6 and TRBJ2-1; 7 bases align to TRBD1. This CDR3 has 16 residues. Germline V CDR1 and CDR2: SGHDT, YYEEEE. Trimming took 0 bases from V and 4 from J; bases not matched to a gene: 7. CDR3 sequence reads: CASSLGFRDSYNEQFF. The CDR3 DNA reads as TGTGCCAGCAGCTTGGGGTTTCGGGACAGTTACAATGAGCAGTTCTTC.

The chain joins TRBV5-6 to TRBJ2-3; D unresolved. Germline-derived CDR1 and CDR2 are SGHDT and YYEEEE. V gave up 4 bases and J gave up 2 bases, with 5 bases separating them. The CDR3 contains 12 residues. The CDR3 DNA is TGTGCCAGCAGCATAATCACAGATACGCAGTATTTT. Its protein is CASSIITDTQYF.

The chain links TRBV27 to TRBJ1-3, with 7 bases identical to TRBD1. The CDR3 totals 16 residues. J gave up 0 bases and V 0 bases, and 2 bases lay outside the gene matches. The germline V gene has CDR1 MNHEY and CDR2 SMNVEV (reference sequence). CDR3 loop: CASSLSTGTSGNTIYF. For the CDR3, the DNA is TGTGCCAGCAGTTTATCGACAGGGACCTCTGGAAACACCATATATTTT.

The V and J genes are TRBV5-1 and TRBJ2-3, with TRBD2 matching over 9 bases. The germline V gene encodes CDR1 SGHRS and CDR2 YFSETQ. There are 16 residues in the CDR3. V lost 0 bases to trimming and J lost 0 bases; unmatched junction nucleotides: 2. CDR3 sequence (DNA): TGCGCCAGCAGCTTGGGCAGCGGGAGGAGCACAGATACGCAGTATTTT. This translates into CASSLGSGRSTDTQYF.

The gene calls are TRBV6-5 and TRBJ2-1; tentatively, D is TRBD1 (6 bases). CDR1 and CDR2 (germline): MNHEY, SVGAGI. This CDR3 is built from 14 residues. Trimming took 5 bases from V and 4 from J, leaving 12 bases between them. The chain's CDR3 is CASSPGTRYNEQFF. As DNA, the CDR3 is TGTGCCAGCAGTCCCGGGACAAGATACAATGAGCAGTTCTTC.

Comment on this clone: The junction and the germline gene differ at one end; a read error may be behind it. V gene TRBV6-5 combines with J gene TRBJ2-7, with 12 bases aligning to TRBD2. Germline CDR1 and CDR2: MNHEY and SVGAGI. The CDR3 totals 15 residues. The CDR3 sequence: CASSELAGGSDEQYF. Written as DNA, the CDR3 is TGTGCCAGCAGCGAACTAGCGGGAGGCTCCGACGAGCAGTACTTC.

V and J are TRBV6-6 and TRBJ1-5, with 7 nucleotides matching TRBD1. Germline loops: CDR1 MNHNY, CDR2 SVGAGI (reference sequence). V shed 5 bases, J shed 7 bases, and the junction held 8 bases outside the gene matches. The CDR3 is 14 amino acids. CDR3 coding DNA: TGTGCCAGCAGTACGGACAGGTTTGTCCAGCCCCAGCATTTT. Translation gives CASSTDRFVQPQHF.

The V and J genes are TRBV5-1 and TRBJ1-1; the match to TRBD1 covers 7 bases. CDR3 length: 16 amino acids. With 4 bases clipped from V and 0 bases from J, the junction kept 9 bases outside the gene matches. CDR1 and CDR2 from the germline V gene are SGHRS and YFSETQ. CDR3 amino acids: CASSAGTAVLNTEAFF. For the CDR3, the DNA is TGCGCCAGCAGCGCCGGGACAGCTGTTTTGAACACTGAAGCTTTCTTT. The whole variable domain, remainder taken from reference TRBV5-1 and TRBJ1-1, is KAGVTQTPRYLIKTRGQQVTLSCSPISGHRSVSWYQQTPGQGLQFLFEYFSETQRNKGNFPGRFSGRQFSNSRSEMNVSTLELGDSALYLCASSAGTAVLNTEAFFGQGTRLTVV.

This chain links TRBV4-1 with TRBJ2-4; 8 nucleotides line up with TRBD1. V lost 4 bases, J lost 0 bases, and 17 bases stayed unmatched. The CDR3 covers 20 residues. Germline V gene lookup returns CDR1 MGHRA and CDR2 YSYEKL. The CDR3 nucleotides are TGCGCCAGCAGCCTCAGGTTGACAGGGGAAGACAGACTAGCCAAAAACATTCAGTACTTC. Encoded protein: CASSLRLTGEDRLAKNIQYF.